The clone carrying this T cell receptor beta chain was observed at least ten times. The antigen remains unidentified. This specimen comes from a study of T cell repertoires in cytomegalovirus infection. About the research overall: Public TCR beta signatures indicated both CMV infection and matching HLA type. Study-wide findings and caveats: It was HLA-C-restricted CMV-specific TCR beta clonotypes that dominated the response ex vivo.

Germline CDR1 reads MNHEY; CDR2 reads SVGEGT. V shed 4 bases and J 1 base; nucleotides not matched to a gene: 4. The CDR3 extends over 15 amino acids. Via MiXCR, TCRdb re-called the reads, giving one row per CDR3 protein. Among a few hundred thousand distinct CDR3 sequences listed, roughly a third were seen once. V gene TRBV6-2 or TRBV6-3 combines with J gene TRBJ2-5; 9 bases fit TRBD2. This sample comprised cultured PBMCs, obtained from culture after CMV antigen stimulation. This receptor was obtained from a human donor in good health (CMV status not recorded). Some clones in this sample may be carry-over from other donors' samples. This CDR3 reads CASSLLAGFQETQYF. Here the CDR3 DNA reads TGTGCCAGCAGTTTGCTAGCGGGATTCCAAGAGACCCAGTACTTC.